These 25 T cell receptor beta chains share one sample of origin, sequenced in a study of blood T cell repertoires in COVID-19 (dated by TCRdb to 2018 to 2021). Libraries were constructed by the immunoSEQ multiplex PCR assay. Drawn from immuneACCESS, this table holds only the in-frame rearrangements with V and J called that TCRdb kept. Clones are partly lost; checked studies trace under half to an unresolved V gene and leave the rest unexplained. The sample table contains 650,000 to 800,000 clones; only one count was recorded for 70% to 90% of them. 0.2% to 0.3% of the sample comes from the top ten. The specimen sequenced was peripheral blood. The receptors derive from a woman aged 18-29 years with acute or convalescent COVID-19.

J is TRBJ1-2 and V is TRBV5-1, with TRBD1 identical over 8 bases. The CDR3 length is 14 residues. Germline trimming cut 0 bases from V and 4 bases from J; bases unmatched to any gene: 2. Germline values: CDR1 SGHRS, CDR2 YFSETQ. The CDR3 reads CASSLGTGFYGYTF. CDR3 coding DNA: TGCGCCAGCAGCTTGGGGACAGGGTTCTATGGCTACACCTTC. The entire variable domain, with the rest obtained from reference TRBV5-1 and TRBJ1-2, is as follows: KAGVTQTPRYLIKTRGQQVTLSCSPISGHRSVSWYQQTPGQGLQFLFEYFSETQRNKGNFPGRFSGRQFSNSRSEMNVSTLELGDSALYLCASSLGTGFYGYTFGSGTRLTVV.

V gene TRBV6-1 combines with J gene TRBJ1-2; D gene unclear. Trimming removed 1 base at V and 9 bases at J, with 9 bases between. Germline V gene data show CDR1 as MNHNS and CDR2 as SASEGT. This CDR3 has 12 amino acids. CDR3 protein: CASSEGSSSYTF. CDR3 coding DNA: TGTGCCAGCAGTGAAGGCAGTTCGAGCTACACCTTC.

The genes are TRBV5-1 and TRBJ2-3, with a possible D match to TRBD2 (5 bases). Between the trimmed V and J ends, which lost 3 bases and 1 base, there was a span of 9 bases. The germline V gene has CDR1 SGHRS and CDR2 YFSETQ. The CDR3 is made up of 14 amino acids. CDR3 in amino acids: CASSYRTRTDTQYF. The CDR3 DNA reads TGCGCCAGCAGCTATCGGACTCGCACAGATACGCAGTATTTT.

V is TRBV18 and J is TRBJ2-7; 9 bases agree with TRBD2. V gave up 4 bases and J gave up 3 bases; unmatched junction bases: 10. The CDR3 runs to 16 residues. Germline V gene lookup returns CDR1 KGHSH and CDR2 LQKENI. The CDR3 nucleotides read TGTGCCAGCTCACTCATAGCGGGGGCGACCCACTACGAGCAGTACTTC. It specifies CASSLIAGATHYEQYF.

This clone occurred once. The chain uses TRBV18 and TRBJ1-6; TRBD1 agrees at 7 bases. CDR1 is KGHSH and CDR2 is LQKENI in the germline V gene. CDR3 length: 13 amino acids. V dropped 8 bases and J dropped 10; count of bases not matched to a gene: 8. The CDR3 coding sequence is TGTGCCAGCCACCGGGCAGGGGGATCACCCCTCCACTTT. It encodes CASHRAGGSPLHF.

The rearrangement uses TRBV28 and TRBJ1-1; 8 bases are shared with TRBD1. In germline, CDR1 is MDHEN, CDR2 SYDVKM. This CDR3 spans 14 amino acids. Losses at the gene ends were 6 bases for V and 1 base for J; bases not matched to a gene: 4. The CDR3 sequence is CASSPDRENTEAFF. The CDR3 DNA is TGTGCCAGCAGCCCGGACAGGGAGAACACTGAAGCTTTCTTT.

The genes are TRBV2 and TRBJ1-1, with a possible D match to TRBD1 (5 bases). The germline V gene has CDR1 SNHLY and CDR2 FYNNEI. The CDR3 consists of 14 residues. V lost 8 bases and J 4 bases, leaving 17 bases between the germline ends. CDR3 in amino acids: CASDVGGLGTEAFF. In DNA form, the CDR3 reads TGTGCCAGCGACGTGGGGGGTTTGGGCACTGAAGCTTTCTTT.

CDR3 bases: TGTGCCAGCAGGGGGGGAGGGTCCCTAAGTAACTATGGCTACACCTTC. Amino acids: CASRGGGSLSNYGYTF. The rearrangement uses TRBV2 and TRBJ1-2; maybe TRBD1 (5 bases). The CDR3 consists of 16 residues. Deletions cut 6 bases from V and 1 base from J, with 18 bases between. Germline V gene data show CDR1 as SNHLY and CDR2 as FYNNEI.

The rearrangement joins TRBV27 to TRBJ2-7; 8 positions match TRBD1. Germline values: CDR1 MNHEY, CDR2 SMNVEV (reference sequence). With 5 bases clipped from V and 0 bases from J, the junction kept 9 bases outside the gene matches. There are 16 residues in the CDR3. The CDR3 loop is CASSPAWDRPSYEQYF. CDR3 DNA sequence: TGTGCCAGCAGTCCGGCGTGGGACAGGCCCTCCTACGAGCAGTACTTC.

The V and J genes are TRBV29-1 and TRBJ1-2, with D maybe TRBD1 (6 bases). Trimming took 6 bases from V and 6 from J, leaving 20 bases between them. Germline-derived CDR1 and CDR2 are SQVTM and ANQGSEA. The CDR3 contains 14 residues. CDR3 amino acids: CSVAAITGIDGYTF. In DNA, the CDR3 is TGCAGCGTCGCCGCAATTACAGGGATTGATGGCTACACCTTC.

The chain recombines TRBV6-5 with TRBJ1-1; D possibly corresponds to TRBD1 (6 bases). This CDR3 is built from 16 residues. Germline CDR1 and CDR2: MNHEY and SVGAGI. Trimming shortened V by 2 bases and J by 0 bases, and 13 bases separated the two germline ends. CDR3 nucleotides: TGTGCCAGCAGTTACCGGGAGGGGGGCTTGAACACTGAAGCTTTCTTT. Translation: CASSYREGGLNTEAFF.

The rearrangement links TRBV4-2 to TRBJ1-2; D uncertain. Germline V gene lookup returns CDR1 LGHNA and CDR2 YNFKEQ. V was trimmed by 1 base and J by 2 bases, leaving 11 bases between them. CDR3 length: 15 residues. The CDR3 sequence is CASSQVSGGNYGYTF. CDR3 bases: TGTGCCAGCAGCCAAGTTAGTGGAGGAAACTATGGCTACACCTTC.

This rearrangement joins TRBV5-6 to TRBJ2-2, with a possible D match to TRBD2 (5 bases). The CDR3 contains 15 residues. V was trimmed by 3 bases and J by 6 bases, leaving 15 bases between them. The V gene's germline CDR1 is SGHDT and CDR2 YYEEEE. CDR3 in amino acids: CASSSRVAGPGELFF. CDR3 sequence (DNA): TGTGCCAGCAGCTCGAGGGTCGCTGGCCCCGGGGAGCTGTTTTTT.

The chain has TRBV5-8 and TRBJ1-2, with 7 bases lining up with TRBD1. V dropped 4 bases and J dropped 4; count of bases not matched to a gene: 4. Germline V CDR1 and CDR2: SGHTS, YDEGEE. This CDR3 region has 13 residues. DNA for the CDR3: TGTGCCAGCAGCACCAGGGACAGCTATGGCTACACCTTC. Translation gives CASSTRDSYGYTF. Filled out from reference TRBV5-8 and TRBJ1-2, the complete variable domain reads EAGVTQSPTHLIKTRGQQATLRCSPISGHTSVYWYQQALGLGLQFLLWYDEGEERNRGNFPPRFSGRQFPNYSSELNVNALELEDSALYLCASSTRDSYGYTFGSGTRLTVV.

The J gene is TRBJ2-7, the V gene TRBV5-1; perhaps TRBD1 as D (5 bases). V lost 0 bases to trimming and J lost 3 bases, with 13 bases between them. Germline CDR1 SGHRS, CDR2 YFSETQ. The CDR3 is 15 residues long. The CDR3 coding sequence is TGCGCCAGCAGCTTGGCCCGCACAGGTCTCTACGAGCAGTACTTC. As protein: CASSLARTGLYEQYF.

The chain carries TRBV7-9 and TRBJ1-4, with D tentatively TRBD1 (5 bases). V dropped 5 bases and J dropped 3 bases, with 13 bases sitting between them. The CDR3 sequence is 15 residues long. From germline, CDR1 is SEHNR and CDR2 FQNEAQ (reference sequence). As DNA, the CDR3 is TGTGCCAGCAGCCCTGACCAGGGCGCTAATGAAAAACTGTTTTTT. Encoded protein: CASSPDQGANEKLFF.

This chain uses TRBV9 with TRBJ1-1; 7 nucleotides agree with TRBD1. Germline CDR1 and CDR2: SGDLS and YYNGEE. After removal of 6 bases from V and 0 bases from J, the junction contained 5 bases not matched to a gene. This CDR3 comprises 14 residues. CDR3 in DNA: TGTGCCAGCACCGAGGGACAGTTGAACACTGAAGCTTTCTTT. It translates to CASTEGQLNTEAFF. Complete variable domain (other parts from reference TRBV9 and TRBJ1-1): DSGVTQTPKHLITATGQRVTLRCSPRSGDLSVYWYQQSLDQGLQFLIQYYNGEERAKGNILERFSAQQFPDLHSELNLSSLELGDSALYFCASTEGQLNTEAFFGQGTRLTVV.

V gene TRBV11-2 combines with J gene TRBJ2-1; D is unresolved. This CDR3 is built from 14 residues. Germline CDR1 is SGHAT and CDR2 is FQNNGV. The germline V and J ends were trimmed by 7 bases and 0 bases, with 10 bases remaining between them. CDR3 region: CASKQELSYNEQFF. DNA for the CDR3: TGTGCCAGCAAGCAGGAACTCTCCTACAATGAGCAGTTCTTC.

V gene TRBV6-5 combines with J gene TRBJ1-1; TRBD1 agrees at 7 bases. This CDR3 spans 15 amino acids. Germline V CDR1 and CDR2: MNHEY, SVGAGI. The ends lost 4 bases at V and 2 bases at J; junction bases unmatched: 7. CDR3 region: CASSSYRGRNTEAFF. DNA of the CDR3: TGTGCCAGCAGTTCTTACAGGGGACGAAACACTGAAGCTTTCTTT.

This sequence joins TRBV5-1 and TRBJ2-1, with a possible D match to TRBD2 (6 bases). Germline V gene lookup returns CDR1 SGHRS and CDR2 YFSETQ. The germline V and J ends were trimmed by 0 bases and 4 bases, with 14 bases remaining between them. CDR3 length: 16 residues. The CDR3 DNA sequence: TGCGCCAGCAGCTTGGGCGGGAAAACCTTTTACAATGAGCAGTTCTTC. Amino acid sequence: CASSLGGKTFYNEQFF. The whole variable domain, filled in from reference TRBV5-1 and TRBJ2-1, reads KAGVTQTPRYLIKTRGQQVTLSCSPISGHRSVSWYQQTPGQGLQFLFEYFSETQRNKGNFPGRFSGRQFSNSRSEMNVSTLELGDSALYLCASSLGGKTFYNEQFFGPGTRLTVL.

This chain joins TRBV7-8 and TRBJ2-2; D gene unclear. Germline V lookup: CDR1 SGHVS, CDR2 FQNEAQ. V lost 2 bases, J lost 0 bases, and 16 bases lay in between. The CDR3 totals 18 residues. The CDR3 DNA reads as TGTGCCAGCAGCTTAACCTACAGCCTAACCACGAACACCGGGGAGCTGTTTTTT. Protein sequence: CASSLTYSLTTNTGELFF. Full variable domain (rest looked up from reference TRBV7-8 and TRBJ2-2): GAGVSQSPRYKVAKRGQDVALRCDPISGHVSLFWYQQALGQGPEFLTYFQNEAQLDKSGLPSDRFFAERPEGSVSTLKIQRTQQEDSAVYLCASSLTYSLTTNTGELFFGEGSRLTVL.

The chain couples TRBV29-1 to TRBJ1-5; D is possibly TRBD1 (6 bases). The germline V gene encodes CDR1 SQVTM and CDR2 ANQGSEA. Trimming removed 7 bases from V and 3 bases from J, with 16 bases in between. The CDR3 sequence is 14 residues long. In nucleotides, the CDR3 is TGCAGCGCTCTGAGGACAGCTAACAATCAGCCCCAGCATTTT. Protein sequence: CSALRTANNQPQHF.

The V call is TRBV27, the J call TRBJ2-3; 8 bases align to TRBD2. The germline V gene has CDR1 MNHEY and CDR2 SMNVEV (reference sequence). V dropped 4 bases and J dropped 3; count of bases not matched to a gene: 9. The CDR3 spans 16 residues. CDR3: CASSSLSGGVTDTQYF. The CDR3 nucleotides read TGTGCCAGCAGTTCCCTAAGCGGGGGAGTAACAGATACGCAGTATTTT.

The CDR3 here is CASSFYSPGELFF. CDR3 DNA sequence: TGTGCCAGCAGCTTTTACAGCCCCGGGGAGCTGTTTTTT. The chain recombines TRBV5-6 with TRBJ2-2; D gene unclear. Germline V gene sequence: CDR1 SGHDT, CDR2 YYEEEE. With 2 bases removed from V and 6 bases from J, the gap between germline ends came to 8 bases. CDR3 size: 13 residues.

The rearrangement links TRBV4-2 to TRBJ2-7, with TRBD1 identical over 7 bases. With V trimmed by 1 base and J by 4 bases, 7 bases remained unmatched. CDR1 is LGHNA, CDR2 YNFKEQ, per germline. The CDR3 spans 15 residues. The CDR3 sequence: CASSQAAGTDYEQYF. The CDR3 bases are TGTGCCAGCAGCCAAGCGGCCGGGACAGATTACGAGCAGTACTTC.